This passage covers 23 T cell receptor beta chains from one sample sequenced in a study of PD-L1 blockade in urothelial cancer. Time point: pretreatment peripheral blood. The table came from immunoSEQ multiplex PCR; TCRdb's copy has only in-frame clones and leaves some out. This table holds some 50,000 clones, around 85% found once. Sequences were derived from PBMCs, sampled around atezolizumab (anti-PD-L1) treatment. The receptors stem from an older woman with urothelial cancer.

V gene TRBV11-2 combines with J gene TRBJ2-2, with 9 bases matching TRBD2. In germline, CDR1 is SGHAT, CDR2 FQNNGV. The CDR3 runs 17 residues. The ends lost 4 bases at V and 6 bases at J; junction bases unmatched: 12. CDR3: CASSSIWSRGGPGELFF. As DNA, the CDR3 is TGTGCCAGCAGCTCTATTTGGTCGCGGGGGGGCCCCGGGGAGCTGTTTTTT. The full variable domain, rest sourced from reference TRBV11-2 and TRBJ2-2, is EAGVAQSPRYKIIEKRQSVAFWCNPISGHATLYWYQQILGQGPKLLIQFQNNGVVDDSQLPKDRFSAERLKGVDSTLKIQPAKLEDSAVYLCASSSIWSRGGPGELFFGEGSRLTVL.

This clone was detected only once. The chain has TRBV27 and TRBJ2-1; 10 bases match TRBD1. The CDR3 sequence is 14 residues long. Germline V CDR1 and CDR2: MNHEY, SMNVEV (reference sequence). After removal of 6 bases from V and 4 bases from J, the junction contained 3 bases not matched to a gene. CDR3 sequence: CASRGQGRYNEQFF. The CDR3 DNA sequence: TGTGCCAGCAGGGGACAGGGGCGATACAATGAGCAGTTCTTC.

This clone appeared a few times. The genes are TRBV4-3 and TRBJ1-1, with no clear D. The V end lost 4 bases, the J end lost 3 bases, and 15 bases lay between the germline ends. The CDR3 is 15 amino acids. Germline CDR1 reads LGHNA; CDR2 reads YSLEER. The CDR3 DNA is TGCGCCAGCAGCCGCCGACTCGGTCGGGACACTGAAGCTTTCTTT. Its protein product is CASSRRLGRDTEAFF.

The rearrangement joins TRBV2 to TRBJ1-4; 9 bases are shared with TRBD1. V shed 6 bases, J shed 8 bases, and the junction held 7 bases outside the gene matches. CDR1 SNHLY and CDR2 FYNNEI come from the germline V gene. This CDR3 is built from 14 residues. The CDR3 reads CASRPGTGNEKLFF. The CDR3, as DNA: TGTGCCAGCAGACCCGGGACAGGGAACGAAAAACTGTTTTTT.

The V call is TRBV5-1, the J call TRBJ2-3; D is possibly TRBD2 (6 bases). This CDR3 is 14 amino acids long. Germline V lookup: CDR1 SGHRS, CDR2 YFSETQ. V dropped 1 base and J dropped 1 base, with 7 bases sitting between them. This CDR3 is CASSLSSGTDTQYF. The DNA for the CDR3 is TGCGCCAGCAGCTTGTCTAGCGGCACAGATACGCAGTATTTT. Using reference TRBV5-1 and TRBJ2-3 for the parts outside the CDR3, the full variable domain is KAGVTQTPRYLIKTRGQQVTLSCSPISGHRSVSWYQQTPGQGLQFLFEYFSETQRNKGNFPGRFSGRQFSNSRSEMNVSTLELGDSALYLCASSLSSGTDTQYFGPGTRLTVL.

The V gene is TRBV5-6, the J gene TRBJ2-1; 8 bases fit TRBD1. This CDR3 is built from 17 residues. Germline V gives CDR1 SGHDT, CDR2 YYEEEE. J gave up 1 base and V 4 bases, and 10 bases lay outside the gene matches. CDR3 residues: CASSPRTGMWSYNEQFF. DNA for the CDR3: TGTGCCAGCAGCCCCCGGACAGGGATGTGGTCCTACAATGAGCAGTTCTTC. Full variable domain (missing parts from reference TRBV5-6 and TRBJ2-1): DAGVTQSPTHLIKTRGQQVTLRCSPKSGHDTVSWYQQALGQGPQFIFQYYEEEERQRGNFPDRFSGHQFPNYSSELNVNALLLGDSALYLCASSPRTGMWSYNEQFFGPGTRLTVL.

This chain uses TRBV7-8 with TRBJ1-2; 11 bases fit TRBD1. With 3 bases clipped from V and 7 bases from J, the junction kept 13 bases outside the gene matches. Per germline, CDR1 SGHVS and CDR2 FQNEAQ. The CDR3 is made up of 17 amino acids. Here the CDR3 reads CASSFSRWDRGLGGYTF. The CDR3 bases are TGTGCCAGCAGCTTTTCTAGGTGGGACAGGGGGTTAGGTGGCTACACCTTC.

The chain links TRBV6-5 to TRBJ2-5, with 8 bases lining up with TRBD2. CDR1 and CDR2 (germline): MNHEY, SVGAGI. Losses at the gene ends were 8 bases for V and 7 bases for J; bases not matched to a gene: 9. This CDR3 is built from 13 residues. The CDR3 loop is CASRLDGGGTQYF. Here the CDR3 DNA reads TGTGCCAGCCGCTTGGACGGGGGGGGGACCCAGTACTTC.

The chain carries TRBV5-4 and TRBJ1-2, with D perhaps TRBD1 (6 bases). Germline loops: CDR1 SGHNT, CDR2 YYREEE (reference sequence). The CDR3 length is 14 residues. The V end was cut by 0 bases, the J end by 4 bases, with 10 bases between. DNA for the CDR3: TGTGCCAGCAGCTTGGACAGGGAAGGCTATGGCTACACCTTC. It is translated as CASSLDREGYGYTF.

This sequence joins TRBV5-6 and TRBJ1-1; TRBD1 aligns across 7 bases. Germline values: CDR1 SGHDT, CDR2 YYEEEE. J was trimmed by 5 bases and V by 4 bases; bases with no gene match: 11. CDR3 length: 15 residues. The CDR3 loop reads CASSERQGRGTEAFF. CDR3 nucleotide sequence: TGTGCCAGCAGCGAGCGACAGGGTAGGGGAACTGAAGCTTTCTTT.

The genes are TRBV28 and TRBJ2-1; 9 bases fit TRBD2. The CDR3 has 15 amino acids. J gave up 4 bases and V 4 bases, and 5 bases lay outside the gene matches. Germline CDR1 reads MDHEN; CDR2 reads SYDVKM. The CDR3 here is CASSSFTSGYNEQFF. The CDR3 DNA follows: TGTGCCAGCAGTTCATTCACTAGCGGGTACAATGAGCAGTTCTTC.

The chain recombines TRBV4-3 with TRBJ2-1; D remains unclear. The V end was cut by 0 bases, the J end by 3 bases, with 3 bases between. The CDR3 consists of 13 residues. CDR1 and CDR2 from the germline V gene are LGHNA and YSLEER. CDR3 region: CASSQDSYNEQFF. The DNA for the CDR3 is TGCGCCAGCAGCCAAGACAGCTACAATGAGCAGTTCTTC.

This clone appeared a few times. J is TRBJ1-2 and V is TRBV6-5, with TRBD1 as a possible D gene (5 bases). This CDR3 has 13 residues. V was clipped by 7 bases and J by 8 bases, with 17 bases between them. Germline CDR1 is MNHEY and CDR2 is SVGAGI. The CDR3 bases are TGTGCCAGCACCCCTACCGGGGGATCCGGCTACACCTTC. Translation gives CASTPTGGSGYTF.

This clone was seen more than once but under ten times. The chain combines TRBV7-9 with TRBJ2-3, with 8 bases identical to TRBD2. CDR3 length equals 15 residues. Per germline, CDR1 SEHNR and CDR2 FQNEAQ (reference sequence). After removal of 1 base from V and 4 bases from J, the junction contained 4 bases not matched to a gene. CDR3 nucleotides: TGTGCCAGCAGCTTAGGCGGGGGGCACGCAGATACGCAGTATTTT. This gives the protein CASSLGGGHADTQYF.

The chain couples TRBV29-1 to TRBJ2-1; possible D gene TRBD1, 6 bases. The CDR3 is 17 amino acids. V dropped 0 bases and J dropped 0 bases, with 15 bases sitting between them. CDR1 and CDR2 from the germline V gene are SQVTM and ANQGSEA. In DNA form, the CDR3 reads TGCAGCGTTGAAGATCCCCGGACAGTTAGCTCCTACAATGAGCAGTTCTTC. Protein product: CSVEDPRTVSSYNEQFF.

The genes are TRBV14 and TRBJ2-1; possibly TRBD2 for D (6 bases). CDR3 length: 14 residues. V gave up 5 bases and J gave up 7 bases, with 15 bases separating them. From germline, CDR1 is SGHDN and CDR2 FVKESK. Here the CDR3 reads CASSSLRGKNEQFF. CDR3 nucleotides: TGTGCCAGCAGCTCACTACGCGGGAAGAATGAGCAGTTCTTC.

J is TRBJ2-6 and V is TRBV18; weak D call: TRBD1 (5 bases). V was trimmed by 1 base and J by 4 bases, leaving 11 bases between them. Looked up from germline, CDR1 is KGHSH and CDR2 is LQKENI. This CDR3 is built from 16 residues. The CDR3 nucleotides read TGTGCCAGCTCACCACTGGTAGGGGCCGGGGCCAACGTCCTGACTTTC. Its protein is CASSPLVGAGANVLTF.

This chain joins TRBV11-3 and TRBJ2-7; TRBD2 aligns across 7 bases. The germline V gene has CDR1 SGHNT and CDR2 YENEEA. The J segment lost 2 bases and the V segment lost 2 bases, leaving 6 bases of the junction unmatched. The CDR3 has 15 amino acids. DNA for the CDR3: TGTGCCAGCAGCTTACGGAGCGGGGTCGCCTACGAGCAGTACTTC. Translating it yields CASSLRSGVAYEQYF.

The count of this clone is one. This chain connects TRBV7-2 to TRBJ2-7, with D tentatively TRBD1 (5 bases). Per the germline V gene, CDR1 is SGHTA and CDR2 is FQGNSA. The V gene lost 3 bases and the J gene lost 1 base, with 13 bases spanning the gap. The CDR3 is 15 residues long. CDR3 coding DNA: TGTGCCAGCAGCTTCTTCCTGACAGCTTCCTACGAGCAGTACTTC. Its protein product is CASSFFLTASYEQYF.

The rearrangement links TRBV10-3 to TRBJ2-2, with 8 bases identical to TRBD1. The CDR3 runs 13 residues. CDR1 is ENHRY and CDR2 is SYGVKD in the germline V gene. Trimming at V came to 5 bases and at J to 7 bases, leaving 3 bases not matched to a gene. The CDR3 protein is CAISSGGGGELFF. Written as DNA, the CDR3 is TGTGCCATCAGTTCAGGGGGCGGCGGGGAGCTGTTTTTT.

J is TRBJ2-2 and V is TRBV11-2; TRBD2 aligns across 13 bases. Germline V lookup: CDR1 SGHAT, CDR2 FQNNGV. There are 17 residues in the CDR3. J was trimmed by 5 bases and V by 0 bases; bases with no gene match: 3. CDR3 nucleotide sequence: TGTGCCAGCAGCTTAGAAGGGACTAGCGGGATAACCGGGGAGCTGTTTTTT. Translation gives CASSLEGTSGITGELFF.

The genes are TRBV6-1 and TRBJ2-1; a possible D gene is TRBD1 (6 bases). V shed 4 bases and J shed 4 bases, with 20 bases lying between them. The CDR3 consists of 17 residues. Germline V gene sequence: CDR1 MNHNS, CDR2 SASEGT. The CDR3 DNA is TGTGCCAGCAGTGGGGGGCAGGGACCTACCTATTACAATGAGCAGTTCTTC. Translating it yields CASSGGQGPTYYNEQFF.

The genes are TRBV27 and TRBJ1-2; 8 bases map to TRBD1. With V trimmed by 7 bases and J by 3 bases, 10 bases remained unmatched. This CDR3 comprises 15 residues. Germline CDR1 reads MNHEY; CDR2 reads SMNVEV (reference sequence). The CDR3 loop reads CASKSDPGQDYGYTF. The CDR3 nucleotides read TGTGCCAGCAAATCCGACCCGGGACAGGACTATGGCTACACCTTC.